This T cell receptor beta chain was recovered during a study of cytotoxic CD8 clonotypes in ibrutinib-treated CLL. The study's findings and limits: Before falling back toward baseline at progression, clonality had risen at the time of ibrutinib response. Baseline clonality exceeded age-matched healthy donors and tracked circulating CD8+ T-cell counts. In sustained-remission versus progressing patients, sampling times differed.

A note on this clone: The antigen is undetermined.

The CDR3 is made up of 13 amino acids. In germline, CDR1 is LNHDA, CDR2 SQIVND (reference sequence). With V trimmed by 6 bases and J by 11 bases, 12 bases remained unmatched. With sequencing, the targeted depth ranged from 1 in 200,000 to 1 in 1 million T cells. The assay was immunoSEQ multiplex PCR, and TCRdb's table has in-frame clones only and misses some. The profile shows more than 300,000 clones, around four fifths of them singletons. The material sequenced was PBMCs, taken before ibrutinib treatment. The gene calls are TRBV19 and TRBJ1-1, with TRBD1 identical over 7 bases. This sequence originates from a human donor with chronic lymphocytic leukemia. The DNA for the CDR3 is TGTGCCAGTAGGGATCGAGGGGGCCGATGGGCTTTCTTT. As protein: CASRDRGGRWAFF.